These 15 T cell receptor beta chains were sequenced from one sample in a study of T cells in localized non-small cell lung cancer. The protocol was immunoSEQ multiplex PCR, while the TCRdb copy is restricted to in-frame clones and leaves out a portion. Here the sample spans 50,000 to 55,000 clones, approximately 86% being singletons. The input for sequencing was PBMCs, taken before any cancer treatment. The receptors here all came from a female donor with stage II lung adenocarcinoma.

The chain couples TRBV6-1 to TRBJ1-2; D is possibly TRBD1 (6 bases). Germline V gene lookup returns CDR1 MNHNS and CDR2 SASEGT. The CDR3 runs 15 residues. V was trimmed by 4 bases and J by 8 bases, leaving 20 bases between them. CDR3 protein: CASSGDVTGSHGYTF. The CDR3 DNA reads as TGTGCCAGCAGTGGGGACGTTACAGGGTCGCACGGCTACACCTTC.

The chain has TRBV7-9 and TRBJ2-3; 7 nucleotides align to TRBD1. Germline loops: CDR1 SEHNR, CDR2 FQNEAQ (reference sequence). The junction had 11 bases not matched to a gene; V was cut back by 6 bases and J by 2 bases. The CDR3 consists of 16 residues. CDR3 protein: CASRPKQGLPTDTQYF. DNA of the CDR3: TGTGCCAGCAGACCTAAACAGGGGCTCCCCACAGATACGCAGTATTTT.

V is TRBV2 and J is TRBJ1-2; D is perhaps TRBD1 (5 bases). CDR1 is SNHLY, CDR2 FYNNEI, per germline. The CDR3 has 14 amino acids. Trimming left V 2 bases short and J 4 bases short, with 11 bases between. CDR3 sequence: CASSEIPGIYGYTF. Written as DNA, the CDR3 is TGTGCCAGCAGTGAAATCCCAGGGATCTATGGCTACACCTTC.

The CDR3 DNA reads TGCGCCAGCGGACCGGGACAAACTAATGAAAAACTGTTTTTT. Encoded protein: CASGPGQTNEKLFF. The gene calls are TRBV5-1 and TRBJ1-4; maybe TRBD1 (6 bases). With 7 bases removed from V and 1 base from J, the gap between germline ends came to 11 bases. The V gene's germline CDR1 is SGHRS and CDR2 YFSETQ. CDR3 size: 14 residues.

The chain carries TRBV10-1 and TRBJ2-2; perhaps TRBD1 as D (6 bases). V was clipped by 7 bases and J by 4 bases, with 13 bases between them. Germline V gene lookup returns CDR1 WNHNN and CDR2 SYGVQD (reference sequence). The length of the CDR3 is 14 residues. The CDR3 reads CASTSGESTGELFF. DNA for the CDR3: TGCGCCAGCACATCAGGGGAGAGCACCGGGGAGCTGTTTTTT.

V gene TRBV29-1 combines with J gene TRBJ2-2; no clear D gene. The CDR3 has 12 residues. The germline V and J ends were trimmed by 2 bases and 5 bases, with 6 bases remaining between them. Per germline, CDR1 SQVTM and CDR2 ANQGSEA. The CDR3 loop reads CSVELETGELFF. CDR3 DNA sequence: TGCAGCGTTGAACTGGAGACCGGGGAGCTGTTTTTT.

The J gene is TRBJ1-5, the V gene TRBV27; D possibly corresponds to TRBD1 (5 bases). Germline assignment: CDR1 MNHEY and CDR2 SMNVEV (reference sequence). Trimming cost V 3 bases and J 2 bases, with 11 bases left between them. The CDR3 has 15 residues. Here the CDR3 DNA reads TGTGCCAGCAGTTTTTATGGGGACGGCAATCAGCCCCAGCATTTT. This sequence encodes CASSFYGDGNQPQHF.

The CDR3: CASSPPGGFLKAFF. DNA of the CDR3: TGTGCCAGCTCACCACCGGGAGGATTCTTAAAAGCTTTCTTT. The chain is built from TRBV18 and TRBJ1-1; no firm D call. The CDR3 runs 14 residues. The V gene's germline CDR1 is KGHSH and CDR2 LQKENI. The ends were cut back, 0 bases at V and 9 bases at J, with 14 bases in the middle.

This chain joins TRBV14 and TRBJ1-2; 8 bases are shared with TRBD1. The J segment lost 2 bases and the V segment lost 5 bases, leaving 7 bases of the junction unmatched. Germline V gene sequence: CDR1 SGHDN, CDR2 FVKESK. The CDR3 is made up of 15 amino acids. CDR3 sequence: CASSARGQTNYGYTF. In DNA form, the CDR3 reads TGTGCCAGCAGCGCCAGGGGGCAGACGAACTATGGCTACACCTTC.

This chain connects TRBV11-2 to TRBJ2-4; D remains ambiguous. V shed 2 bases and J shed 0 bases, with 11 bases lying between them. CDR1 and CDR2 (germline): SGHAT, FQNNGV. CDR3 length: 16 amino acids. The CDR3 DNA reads TGTGCCAGCAGCTTATACATCAACCTAGCCAAAAACATTCAGTACTTC. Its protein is CASSLYINLAKNIQYF.

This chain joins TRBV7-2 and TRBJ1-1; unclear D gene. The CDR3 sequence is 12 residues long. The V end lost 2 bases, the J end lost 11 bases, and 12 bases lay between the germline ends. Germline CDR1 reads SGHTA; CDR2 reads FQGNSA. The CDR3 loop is CASSLSGFLAFF. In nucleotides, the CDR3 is TGTGCCAGCAGCTTATCCGGGTTTTTGGCTTTCTTT.

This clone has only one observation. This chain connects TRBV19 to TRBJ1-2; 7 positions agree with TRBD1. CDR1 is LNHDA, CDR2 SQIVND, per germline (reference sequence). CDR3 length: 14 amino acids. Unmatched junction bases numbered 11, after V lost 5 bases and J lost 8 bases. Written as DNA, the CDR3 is TGTGCCAGTAGTTCCGACAGGGACAACGGCGGCTACACCTTC. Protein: CASSSDRDNGGYTF.

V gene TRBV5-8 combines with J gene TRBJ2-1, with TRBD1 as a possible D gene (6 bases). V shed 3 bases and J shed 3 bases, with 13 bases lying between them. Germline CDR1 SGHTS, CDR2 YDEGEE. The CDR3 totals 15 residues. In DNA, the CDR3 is TGTGCCAGCAGCTATCAGGGGTATCTCTACAATGAGCAGTTCTTC. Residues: CASSYQGYLYNEQFF.

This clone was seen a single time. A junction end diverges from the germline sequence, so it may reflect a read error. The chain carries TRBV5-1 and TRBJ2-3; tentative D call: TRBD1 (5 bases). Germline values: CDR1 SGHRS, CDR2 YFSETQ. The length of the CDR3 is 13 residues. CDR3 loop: CASSSDLGDTLYF. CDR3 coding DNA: TGCGCCAGCAGCTCGGACCTAGGGGATACGCTGTATTTT.

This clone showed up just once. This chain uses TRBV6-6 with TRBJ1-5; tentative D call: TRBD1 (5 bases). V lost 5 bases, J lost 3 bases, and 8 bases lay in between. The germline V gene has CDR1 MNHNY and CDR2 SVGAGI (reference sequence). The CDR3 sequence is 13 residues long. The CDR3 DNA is TGTGCCAGCAGTGGGGGGTTCAATCAGCCCCAGCATTTT. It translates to CASSGGFNQPQHF.